The next 9 T cell receptor beta chains were all read from a single sample in a study of CD8 T cells in Susac syndrome. Random hexamers were used to reverse transcribe the RNA input (about 0.45 to 1 ug). TCRdb redid the calling of the immunoSEQ multiplex PCR reads with MiXCR, one entry per CDR3 protein. The table lists more than 110,000 distinct CDR3 sequences, 94% of them singletons. Sequenced material: CD8+ T cells from PBMCs. The receptors stem from a human donor in good health.

This clonotype has a single count. J is TRBJ2-1 and V is TRBV7-8, with D perhaps TRBD1 or TRBD2 (5 bases each). CDR3 size: 16 residues. The germline V and J ends were trimmed by 2 bases and 6 bases, with 17 bases remaining between them. The germline V gene encodes CDR1 SGHVS and CDR2 FQNEAQ. CDR3 amino acids: CASSLTPGRNLNEQFF. The CDR3 region has the DNA TGTGCCAGCAGCTTAACCCCGGGACGTAACCTCAATGAGCAGTTCTTC.

This clonotype showed up just a few times. This chain uses TRBV18 with TRBJ2-5; tentatively, D is TRBD1 (6 bases). In germline, CDR1 is KGHSH, CDR2 LQKENI. The CDR3 extends over 14 amino acids. V was pared by 4 bases and J by 2 bases, with 11 bases between. DNA for the CDR3: TGTGCCAGCTCACTACAGGGTGGGCAAGAGACCCAGTACTTC. Translating it yields CASSLQGGQETQYF.

The rearrangement uses TRBV7-2 and TRBJ2-7; maybe TRBD1 (5 bases). This CDR3 contains 13 residues. From germline, CDR1 is SGHTA and CDR2 FQGNSA. The germline V and J ends were trimmed by 2 bases and 5 bases, with 10 bases remaining between them. The CDR3 is CASSLLWGHEQYF. For the CDR3, the DNA is TGTGCCAGCAGCTTACTATGGGGCCACGAGCAGTACTTC.

V and J are TRBV27 and TRBJ2-3; D is perhaps TRBD2 (6 bases). Germline V gives CDR1 MNHEY, CDR2 SMNVEV (reference sequence). Between the trimmed V and J ends, which lost 2 bases and 2 bases, there was a span of 14 bases. The CDR3 runs to 16 residues. The CDR3 spells CASSLMGGSYTDTQYF. CDR3 in DNA: TGTGCCAGCAGTTTAATGGGAGGCTCTTACACAGATACGCAGTATTTT.

The V and J genes are TRBV20-1 and TRBJ2-1; TRBD2 is a possible D gene (6 bases). Germline loops: CDR1 DFQATT, CDR2 SNEGSKA (reference sequence). This CDR3 has 13 amino acids. CDR3 sequence: CIPDGSSYNEQFF. The CDR3, as DNA: TGCATTCCGGACGGGAGCTCCTACAATGAGCAGTTCTTC.

The chain links TRBV15 to TRBJ2-5; no definite D call. Germline assignment: CDR1 LNHNV and CDR2 YYDKDF (reference sequence). The CDR3 totals 15 residues. V lost 5 bases and J lost 0, with 13 bases in between. CDR3: CATSPSYQHQETQYF. In nucleotides, the CDR3 is TGTGCCACCAGCCCCAGTTACCAGCACCAAGAGACCCAGTACTTC.

The chain carries TRBV20-1 and TRBJ2-1; 10 nucleotides match TRBD2. Germline V gene sequence: CDR1 DFQATT, CDR2 SNEGSKA (reference sequence). J gave up 8 bases and V 0 bases, and 13 bases lay outside the gene matches. This CDR3 is built from 17 residues. DNA for the CDR3: TGCAGTGCTAGAGATCTGGAGCGGGAGGGCCTAGTAGATGAGCAGTTCTTC. Translated: CSARDLEREGLVDEQFF.

V usage is TRBV27 and J usage is TRBJ1-1; D is undetermined. V lost 7 bases, J lost 7 bases, and 10 bases lay in between. CDR1 is MNHEY, CDR2 SMNVEV, per germline (reference sequence). The CDR3 is made up of 11 amino acids. CDR3: CASIIGVEAFF. In DNA form, the CDR3 reads TGTGCCAGCATTATCGGGGTTGAAGCTTTCTTT.

This chain links TRBV29-1 with TRBJ2-1, with D hard to call. The ends were cut back, 7 bases at V and 15 bases at J, with 16 bases in the middle. This CDR3 has 10 amino acids. Germline CDR1 is SQVTM and CDR2 is ANQGSEA. The CDR3 here is CSALLPFLFF. DNA of the CDR3: TGCAGCGCCCTACTCCCCTTTCTGTTCTTC.